A single sample is the source of the 14 T cell receptor beta chains below, sequenced in a study of blood T cell repertoires in COVID-19 (dated by TCRdb to 2020 to 2021). To prepare the library, the immunoSEQ multiplex PCR assay was applied. Here the immuneACCESS table is served through TCRdb, limited to in-frame sequences with V and J called. Missing clones are a known gap in these copies; in checked studies unresolved V genes cover under half, and the rest lacks a known reason. The sample table records 200,000 to 250,000 clones; around 84% of these occur just once. The ten largest make up roughly 18% of the sample. Sequencing was performed on peripheral blood. These receptors were obtained from an elderly woman with active or convalescent COVID-19.

The gene calls are TRBV9 and TRBJ2-2; the match to TRBD1 covers 8 bases. This CDR3 is 15 amino acids long. CDR1 is SGDLS, CDR2 YYNGEE, per germline. Trimming removed 2 bases from V and 5 bases from J; junction bases left unmatched: 5. CDR3 protein: CASSVDRVGTGELFF. CDR3 nucleotide sequence: TGTGCCAGCAGCGTGGACAGGGTTGGTACCGGGGAGCTGTTTTTT.

The chain recombines TRBV5-1 with TRBJ1-2; D is perhaps TRBD1 (5 bases). Germline V lookup: CDR1 SGHRS, CDR2 YFSETQ. This CDR3 has 12 residues. V lost 2 bases, J lost 8 bases, and 10 bases lay in between. For the CDR3, the DNA is TGCGCCAGCAGCTTTGACAGTCAGGGCTACACCTTC. Translated, it gives CASSFDSQGYTF.

The chain uses TRBV4-3 and TRBJ2-5; D is unresolved. The germline V and J ends were trimmed by 1 base and 5 bases, with 8 bases remaining between them. The CDR3 is 13 amino acids. CDR1 is LGHNA and CDR2 is YSLEER in the germline V gene. The CDR3 DNA is TGCGCCAGCAGCCAAGGACTGCGGGAGACCCAGTACTTC. Its protein product is CASSQGLRETQYF.

The V and J genes are TRBV4-2 and TRBJ2-5, with 7 bases aligning to TRBD2. Losses at the gene ends were 0 bases for V and 4 bases for J; bases not matched to a gene: 8. Germline lookup yields CDR1 LGHNA and CDR2 YNFKEQ. The CDR3 sequence is 16 residues long. The CDR3: CASSQEPSGIGETQYF. CDR3 sequence (DNA): TGTGCCAGCAGCCAAGAGCCCAGCGGGATTGGAGAGACCCAGTACTTC.

The genes are TRBV28 and TRBJ1-1; D might be TRBD1 (5 bases). The germline gives CDR1 MDHEN, CDR2 SYDVKM. Between the trimmed V and J ends, which lost 2 bases and 1 base, there was a span of 8 bases. This CDR3 has 14 residues. The CDR3: CASSLQGGNTEAFF. The CDR3 coding sequence is TGTGCCAGCAGTTTACAGGGAGGGAACACTGAAGCTTTCTTT.

The J gene is TRBJ1-2, the V gene TRBV6-5, with D possibly TRBD1 on 6 matching bases. This CDR3 has 12 residues. V lost 3 bases, J lost 8 bases, and 10 bases lay in between. CDR1 is MNHEY, CDR2 SVGAGI, per germline. As DNA, the CDR3 is TGTGCCAGCAGTTATGGGGGCGCGGGCTACACCTTC. Protein sequence: CASSYGGAGYTF.

About this clone itself: The sample carries other DNA sequences with the same CDR3. The chain combines TRBV3-1 (or the pseudogene TRBV3-2) with TRBJ1-5; D is perhaps TRBD1 (6 bases). This CDR3 contains 13 residues. V lost 2 bases and J 5 bases, leaving 7 bases between the germline ends. Germline V gives CDR1 LGHDT, CDR2 YNNKEL (reference sequence). The CDR3 DNA sequence: TGTGCCAGCAGCCAATGGACAGATCAGCCCCAGCATTTT. Protein: CASSQWTDQPQHF.

This chain links TRBV7-9 with TRBJ2-3; D possibly corresponds to TRBD2 (6 bases). Germline CDR1 reads SEHNR; CDR2 reads FQNEAQ (reference sequence). Deletions cut 5 bases from V and 0 bases from J, with 15 bases between. This CDR3 comprises 16 residues. The CDR3 sequence: CASSRWVAASTDTQYF. The CDR3 nucleotides read TGTGCCAGCAGCCGTTGGGTAGCGGCCAGCACAGATACGCAGTATTTT.

A few counts support this clone. The rearrangement links TRBV14 to TRBJ2-3, with TRBD1 matching 12 bases. Trimming removed 3 bases from V and 5 bases from J; junction bases left unmatched: 6. Germline V gene data show CDR1 as SGHDN and CDR2 as FVKESK. CDR3 length equals 16 residues. The CDR3 protein is CASSQAGTGGRDTQYF. CDR3 DNA: TGTGCCAGCAGCCAGGCCGGGACAGGGGGCAGAGATACGCAGTATTTT.

J is TRBJ1-4 and V is TRBV5-1; TRBD1 aligns across 11 bases. J gave up 7 bases and V 4 bases, and 3 bases lay outside the gene matches. CDR3 size: 14 residues. Germline loops: CDR1 SGHRS, CDR2 YFSETQ. The CDR3 DNA reads as TGCGCCAGCAGCGGCGGGACAGGGGGTGAAAAACTGTTTTTT. Protein: CASSGGTGGEKLFF. Drawing the rest from reference TRBV5-1 and TRBJ1-4, the complete variable domain is KAGVTQTPRYLIKTRGQQVTLSCSPISGHRSVSWYQQTPGQGLQFLFEYFSETQRNKGNFPGRFSGRQFSNSRSEMNVSTLELGDSALYLCASSGGTGGEKLFFGSGTQLSVL.

The chain uses TRBV12-5 and TRBJ1-4, with 7 bases fitting TRBD1. Trimming cost V 1 base and J 3 bases; bases outside gene matches: 5. The CDR3 covers 16 residues. Germline CDR1 is LGHNT and CDR2 is FRNRAP. CDR3 protein: CASGLGEGAANEKLFF. CDR3 in DNA: TGTGCTAGTGGTTTGGGAGAGGGGGCCGCTAATGAAAAACTGTTTTTT.

The chain employs TRBV5-5 and TRBJ1-1, with 9 bases matching TRBD1. V lost 4 bases to trimming and J lost 3 bases; unmatched junction nucleotides: 7. Looked up from germline, CDR1 is SGHKS and CDR2 is YYEKEE (reference sequence). CDR3 length equals 15 residues. The DNA for the CDR3 is TGTGCCAGCAGCAGGACAGGGGTTGGGGACACTGAAGCTTTCTTT. Translating gives CASSRTGVGDTEAFF.

The chain has TRBV5-5 and TRBJ2-7, with 9 bases aligning to TRBD2. The CDR3 consists of 16 residues. Looked up from germline, CDR1 is SGHKS and CDR2 is YYEKEE (reference sequence). With V trimmed by 4 bases and J by 3 bases, 11 bases remained unmatched. The CDR3 loop reads CASSVRGSGRIYEQYF. In DNA, the CDR3 is TGTGCCAGCAGCGTGCGGGGGAGCGGGAGGATCTACGAGCAGTACTTC.

The chain carries TRBV28 and TRBJ1-5; 7 bases map to TRBD1. The CDR3 totals 13 residues. V was pared by 6 bases and J by 5 bases, with 4 bases of the junction left unmatched. The germline V gene encodes CDR1 MDHEN and CDR2 SYDVKM. CDR3 amino acids: CASRQGGDQPQHF. CDR3 bases: TGTGCCAGCAGGCAGGGGGGAGATCAGCCCCAGCATTTT.